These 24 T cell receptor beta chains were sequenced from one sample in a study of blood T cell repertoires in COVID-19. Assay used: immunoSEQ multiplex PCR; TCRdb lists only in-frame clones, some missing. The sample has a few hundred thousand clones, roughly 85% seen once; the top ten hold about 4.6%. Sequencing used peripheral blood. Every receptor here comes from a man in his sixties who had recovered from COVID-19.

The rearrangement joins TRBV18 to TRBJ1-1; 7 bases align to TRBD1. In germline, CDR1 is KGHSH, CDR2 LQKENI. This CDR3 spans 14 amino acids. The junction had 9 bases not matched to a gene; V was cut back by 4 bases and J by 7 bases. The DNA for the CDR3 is TGTGCCAGCTCACGGGGACAGCAACAGGGTGAAGCTTTCTTT. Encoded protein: CASSRGQQQGEAFF.

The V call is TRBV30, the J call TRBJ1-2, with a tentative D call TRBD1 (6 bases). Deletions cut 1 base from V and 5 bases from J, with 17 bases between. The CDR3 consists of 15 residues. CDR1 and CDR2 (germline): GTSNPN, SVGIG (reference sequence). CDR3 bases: TGTGCCTGGAGTGAAATAAAGGGGGGGAAGTATGGCTACACCTTC. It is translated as CAWSEIKGGKYGYTF.

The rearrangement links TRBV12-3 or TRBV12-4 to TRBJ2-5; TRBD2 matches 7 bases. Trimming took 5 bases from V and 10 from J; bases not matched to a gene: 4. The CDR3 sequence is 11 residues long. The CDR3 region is CASSAGGGQYF. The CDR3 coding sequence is TGTGCCAGCAGTGCGGGCGGGGGCCAGTACTTC.

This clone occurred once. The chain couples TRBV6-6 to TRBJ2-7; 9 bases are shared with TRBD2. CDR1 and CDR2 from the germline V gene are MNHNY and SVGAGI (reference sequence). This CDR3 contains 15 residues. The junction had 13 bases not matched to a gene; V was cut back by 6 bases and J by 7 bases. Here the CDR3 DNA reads TGTGCCAGCAGCCCTGGATTAGGAGCGGGGGGTGAGCAGTACTTC. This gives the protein CASSPGLGAGGEQYF.

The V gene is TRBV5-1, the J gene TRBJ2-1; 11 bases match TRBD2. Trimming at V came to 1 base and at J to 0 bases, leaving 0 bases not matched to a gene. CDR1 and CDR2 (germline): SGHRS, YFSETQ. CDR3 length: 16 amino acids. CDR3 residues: CASSLTSGSSYNEQFF. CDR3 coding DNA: TGCGCCAGCAGCTTGACTAGCGGGAGCTCCTACAATGAGCAGTTCTTC.

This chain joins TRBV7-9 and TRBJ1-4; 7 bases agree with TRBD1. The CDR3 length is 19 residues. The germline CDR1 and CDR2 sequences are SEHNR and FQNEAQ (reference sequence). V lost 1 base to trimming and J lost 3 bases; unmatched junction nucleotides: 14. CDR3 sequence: CASSLGVGGSFAPNEKLFF. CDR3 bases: TGTGCCAGCAGCTTAGGGGTAGGGGGCAGTTTTGCGCCTAATGAAAAACTGTTTTTT.

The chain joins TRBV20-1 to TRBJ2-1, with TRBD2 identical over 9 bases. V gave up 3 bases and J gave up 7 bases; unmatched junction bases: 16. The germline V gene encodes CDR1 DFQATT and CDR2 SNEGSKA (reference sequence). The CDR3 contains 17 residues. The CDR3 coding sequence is TGCAGTGCTAGTTATTTTTCGTTTGGACTAGCGCTTAATGAGCAGTTCTTC. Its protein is CSASYFSFGLALNEQFF.

CDR3 protein: CASRRGQQNTEAFF. CDR3 sequence (DNA): TGTGCCAGTAGAAGGGGACAGCAGAACACTGAAGCTTTCTTT. The rearrangement joins TRBV19 to TRBJ1-1; TRBD1 aligns across 7 bases. CDR1 and CDR2 (germline): LNHDA, SQIVND (reference sequence). V gave up 6 bases and J gave up 1 base; unmatched junction bases: 5. The CDR3 sequence is 14 residues long. The complete variable domain, with remaining parts taken from reference TRBV19 and TRBJ1-1, reads DGGITQSPKYLFRKEGQNVTLSCEQNLNHDAMYWYRQDPGQGLRLIYYSQIVNDFQKGDIAEGYSVSREKKESFPLTVTSAQKNPTAFYLCASRRGQQNTEAFFGQGTRLTVV.

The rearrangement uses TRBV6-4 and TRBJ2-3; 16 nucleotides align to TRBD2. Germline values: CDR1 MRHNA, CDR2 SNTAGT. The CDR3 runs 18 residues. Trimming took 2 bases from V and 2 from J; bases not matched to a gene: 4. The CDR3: CASSDGGLAGGPTDTQYF. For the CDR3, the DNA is TGTGCCAGCAGTGACGGGGGACTAGCGGGAGGGCCCACAGATACGCAGTATTTT.

CDR3 loop: CASSPGQGAYTQYF. The DNA of the CDR3 is TGTGCCAGCAGCCCGGGACAGGGGGCCTATACGCAGTATTTT. The chain joins TRBV3-1 (or the pseudogene TRBV3-2) to TRBJ2-3, with 12 bases that match TRBD1. Looked up from germline, CDR1 is LGHDT and CDR2 is YNNKEL (reference sequence). With V trimmed by 4 bases and J by 7 bases, 3 bases remained unmatched. The CDR3 totals 14 residues.

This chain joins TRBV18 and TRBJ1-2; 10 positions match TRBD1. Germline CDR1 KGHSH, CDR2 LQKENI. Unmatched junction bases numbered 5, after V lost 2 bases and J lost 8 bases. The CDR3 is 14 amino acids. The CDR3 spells CASSPSDRGRGYTF. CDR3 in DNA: TGTGCCAGCTCACCATCGGACAGGGGGAGGGGCTACACCTTC.

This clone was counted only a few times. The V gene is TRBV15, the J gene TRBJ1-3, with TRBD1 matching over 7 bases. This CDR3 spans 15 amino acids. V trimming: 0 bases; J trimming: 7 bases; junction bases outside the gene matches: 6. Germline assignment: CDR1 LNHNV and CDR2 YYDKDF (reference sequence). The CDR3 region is CATSRDLETGNTIYF. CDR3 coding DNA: TGTGCCACCAGCAGAGATCTGGAGACAGGGAACACCATATATTTT.

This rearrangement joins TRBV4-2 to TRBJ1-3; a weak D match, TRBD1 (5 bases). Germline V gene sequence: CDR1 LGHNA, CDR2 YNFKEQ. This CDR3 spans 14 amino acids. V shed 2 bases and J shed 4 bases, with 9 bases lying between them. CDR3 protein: CASSQRGFGNTIYF. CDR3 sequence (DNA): TGTGCCAGCAGCCAACGGGGGTTCGGAAACACCATATATTTT.

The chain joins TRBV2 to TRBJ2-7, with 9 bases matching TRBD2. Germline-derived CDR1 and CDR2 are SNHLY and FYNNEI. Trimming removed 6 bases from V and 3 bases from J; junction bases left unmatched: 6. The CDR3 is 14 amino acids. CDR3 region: CASRKGLAVYEQYF. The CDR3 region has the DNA TGTGCCAGCAGGAAGGGACTAGCAGTCTACGAGCAGTACTTC. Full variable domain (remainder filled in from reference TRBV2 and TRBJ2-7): EPEVTQTPSHQVTQMGQEVILRCVPISNHLYFYWYRQILGQKVEFLVSFYNNEISEKSEIFDDQFSVERPDGSNFTLKIRSTKLEDSAMYFCASRKGLAVYEQYFGPGTRLTVT.

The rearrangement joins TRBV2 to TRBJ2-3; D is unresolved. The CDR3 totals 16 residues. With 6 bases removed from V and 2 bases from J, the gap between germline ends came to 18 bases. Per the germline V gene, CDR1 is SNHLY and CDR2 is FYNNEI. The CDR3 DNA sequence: TGTGCCAGCAGCGAACCCCAGAAAAGTTCCACAGATACGCAGTATTTT. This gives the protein CASSEPQKSSTDTQYF.

CDR3: CASTKGLALHEQYF. In nucleotides, the CDR3 is TGTGCCAGCACCAAGGGACTAGCGCTCCACGAGCAGTACTTC. The chain employs TRBV6-6 and TRBJ2-7; 10 bases agree with TRBD2. The germline gives CDR1 MNHNY, CDR2 SVGAGI (reference sequence). The V and J ends lost 7 bases and 5 bases, in that order; junction bases with no gene match: 8. There are 14 residues in the CDR3.

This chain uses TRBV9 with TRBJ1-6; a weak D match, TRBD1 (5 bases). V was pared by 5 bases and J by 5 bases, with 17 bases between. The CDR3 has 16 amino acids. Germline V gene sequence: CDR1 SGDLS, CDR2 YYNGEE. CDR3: CASSGTDMADNSPLHF. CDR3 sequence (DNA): TGTGCCAGCAGTGGTACGGACATGGCCGATAATTCACCCCTCCACTTT. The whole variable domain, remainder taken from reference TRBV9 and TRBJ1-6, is DSGVTQTPKHLITATGQRVTLRCSPRSGDLSVYWYQQSLDQGLQFLIQYYNGEERAKGNILERFSAQQFPDLHSELNLSSLELGDSALYFCASSGTDMADNSPLHFGNGTRLTVT.

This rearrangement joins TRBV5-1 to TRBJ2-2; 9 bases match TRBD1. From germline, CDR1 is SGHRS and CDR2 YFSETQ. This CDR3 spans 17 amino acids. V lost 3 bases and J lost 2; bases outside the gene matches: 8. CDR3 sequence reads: CASSYIPGQGNTGELFF. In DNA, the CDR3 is TGCGCCAGCAGCTATATACCGGGACAGGGAAACACCGGGGAGCTGTTTTTT.

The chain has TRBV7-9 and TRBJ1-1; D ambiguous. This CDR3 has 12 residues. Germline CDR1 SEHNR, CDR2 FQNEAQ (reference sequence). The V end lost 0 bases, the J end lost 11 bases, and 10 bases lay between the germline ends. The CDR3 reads CASSLAAISAFF. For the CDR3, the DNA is TGTGCCAGCAGCTTAGCAGCAATATCGGCTTTCTTT.

The CDR3 region is CASRGTDSYNEQFF. The CDR3 DNA is TGTGCCAGCAGAGGGACAGACTCCTACAATGAGCAGTTCTTC. V and J are TRBV6-5 and TRBJ2-1, with 7 bases lining up with TRBD1. The V gene end was trimmed by 6 bases and the J gene end by 0 bases; junction bases not matched to a gene: 2. Germline CDR1 is MNHEY and CDR2 is SVGAGI. The CDR3 totals 14 residues.

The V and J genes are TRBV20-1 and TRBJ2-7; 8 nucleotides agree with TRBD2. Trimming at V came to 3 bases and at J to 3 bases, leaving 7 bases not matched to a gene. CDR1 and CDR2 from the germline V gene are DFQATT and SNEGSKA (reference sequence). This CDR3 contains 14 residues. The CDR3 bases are TGCAGTGCTAGTCTGTCGGGGGGGCTCTACGAGCAGTACTTC. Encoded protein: CSASLSGGLYEQYF.

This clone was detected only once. CDR3 DNA: TGTGCCAGCAGCACGGGGGGGGTCAGCACAGATACGCAGTATTTT. Residues: CASSTGGVSTDTQYF. V gene TRBV5-4 combines with J gene TRBJ2-3; TRBD2 matches 8 bases. The CDR3 contains 15 residues. Germline CDR1 is SGHNT and CDR2 is YYREEE (reference sequence). Losses at the gene ends were 4 bases for V and 0 bases for J; bases not matched to a gene: 4. The full variable domain, with the rest looked up from reference TRBV5-4 and TRBJ2-3, is ETGVTQSPTHLIKTRGQQVTLRCSSQSGHNTVSWYQQALGQGPQFIFQYYREEENGRGNFPPRFSGLQFPNYSSELNVNALELDDSALYLCASSTGGVSTDTQYFGPGTRLTVL.

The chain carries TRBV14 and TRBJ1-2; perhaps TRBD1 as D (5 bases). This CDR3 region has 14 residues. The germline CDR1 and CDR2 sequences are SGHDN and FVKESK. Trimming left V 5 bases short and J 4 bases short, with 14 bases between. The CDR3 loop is CASSTRTTGYGYTF. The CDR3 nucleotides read TGTGCCAGCAGCACGCGTACCACAGGCTATGGCTACACCTTC.

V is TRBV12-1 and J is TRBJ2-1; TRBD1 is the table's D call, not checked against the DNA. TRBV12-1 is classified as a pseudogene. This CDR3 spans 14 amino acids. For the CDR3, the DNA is TGTGCCAGCAGCTTTAACAGGAACTACAATGAGCAGTTCTTC. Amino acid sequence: CASSFNRNYNEQFF.